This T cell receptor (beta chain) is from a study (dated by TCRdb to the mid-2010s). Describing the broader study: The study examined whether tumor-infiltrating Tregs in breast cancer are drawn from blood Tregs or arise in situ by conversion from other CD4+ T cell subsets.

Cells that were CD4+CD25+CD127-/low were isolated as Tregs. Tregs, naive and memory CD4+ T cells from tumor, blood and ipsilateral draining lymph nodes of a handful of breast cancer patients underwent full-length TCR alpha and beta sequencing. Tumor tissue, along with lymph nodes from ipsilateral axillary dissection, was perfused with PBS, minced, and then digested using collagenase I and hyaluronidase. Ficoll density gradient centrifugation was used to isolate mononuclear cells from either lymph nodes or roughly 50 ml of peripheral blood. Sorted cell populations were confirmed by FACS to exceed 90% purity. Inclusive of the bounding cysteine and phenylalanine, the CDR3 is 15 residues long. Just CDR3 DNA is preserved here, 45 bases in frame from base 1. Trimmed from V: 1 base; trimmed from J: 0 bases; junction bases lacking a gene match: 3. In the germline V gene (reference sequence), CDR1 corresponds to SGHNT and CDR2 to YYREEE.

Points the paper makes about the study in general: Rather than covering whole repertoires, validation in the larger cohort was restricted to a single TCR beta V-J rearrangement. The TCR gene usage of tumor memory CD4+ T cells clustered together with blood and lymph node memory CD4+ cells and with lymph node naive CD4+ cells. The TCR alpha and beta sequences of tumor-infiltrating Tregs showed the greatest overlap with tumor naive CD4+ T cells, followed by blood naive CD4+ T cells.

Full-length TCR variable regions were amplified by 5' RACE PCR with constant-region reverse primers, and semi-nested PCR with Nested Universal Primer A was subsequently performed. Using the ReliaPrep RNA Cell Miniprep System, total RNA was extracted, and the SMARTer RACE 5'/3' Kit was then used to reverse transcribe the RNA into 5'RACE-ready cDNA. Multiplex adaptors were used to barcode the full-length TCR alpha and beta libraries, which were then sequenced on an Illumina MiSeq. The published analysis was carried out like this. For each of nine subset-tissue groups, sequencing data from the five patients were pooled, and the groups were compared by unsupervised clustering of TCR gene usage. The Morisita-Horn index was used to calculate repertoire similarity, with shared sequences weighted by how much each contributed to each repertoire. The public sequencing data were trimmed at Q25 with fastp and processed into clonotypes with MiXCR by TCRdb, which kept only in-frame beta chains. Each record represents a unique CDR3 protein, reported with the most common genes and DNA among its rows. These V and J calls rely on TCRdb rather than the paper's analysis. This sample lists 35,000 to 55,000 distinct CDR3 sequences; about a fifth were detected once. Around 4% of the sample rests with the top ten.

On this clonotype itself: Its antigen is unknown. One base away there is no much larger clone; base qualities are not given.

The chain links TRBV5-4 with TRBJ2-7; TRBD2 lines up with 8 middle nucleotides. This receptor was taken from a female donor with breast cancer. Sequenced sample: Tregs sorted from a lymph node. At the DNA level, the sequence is TGTGCCAGCAGCTTGCTAGCGGGTAACTCCTACGAGCAGTACTTC. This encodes CASSLLAGNSYEQYF.